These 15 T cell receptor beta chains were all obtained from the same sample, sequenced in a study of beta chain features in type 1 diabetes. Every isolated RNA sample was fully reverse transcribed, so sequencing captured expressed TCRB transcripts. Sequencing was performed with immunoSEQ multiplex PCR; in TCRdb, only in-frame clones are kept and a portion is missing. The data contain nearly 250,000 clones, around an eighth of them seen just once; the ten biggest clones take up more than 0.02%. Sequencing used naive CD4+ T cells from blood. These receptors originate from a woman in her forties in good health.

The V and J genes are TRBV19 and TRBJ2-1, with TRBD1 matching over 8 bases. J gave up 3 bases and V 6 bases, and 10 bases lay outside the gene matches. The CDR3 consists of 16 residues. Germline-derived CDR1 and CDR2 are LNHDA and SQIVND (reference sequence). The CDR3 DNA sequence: TGTGCCAGTAGCCGACCCCCAGGGGGCTTCTACAATGAGCAGTTCTTC. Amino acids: CASSRPPGGFYNEQFF.

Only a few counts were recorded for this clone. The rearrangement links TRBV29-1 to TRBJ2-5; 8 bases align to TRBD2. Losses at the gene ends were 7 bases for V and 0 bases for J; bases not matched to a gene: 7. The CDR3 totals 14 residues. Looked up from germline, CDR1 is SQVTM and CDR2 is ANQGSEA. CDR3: CSARGGRYQETQYF. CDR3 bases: TGCAGCGCCCGCGGGGGGAGGTACCAAGAGACCCAGTACTTC.

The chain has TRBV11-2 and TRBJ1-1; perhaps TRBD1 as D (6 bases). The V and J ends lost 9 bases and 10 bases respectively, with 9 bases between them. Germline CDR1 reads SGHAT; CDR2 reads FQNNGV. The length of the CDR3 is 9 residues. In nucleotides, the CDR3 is TGTGCCAGACAGGGTCGAGCTTTCTTT. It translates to CARQGRAFF.

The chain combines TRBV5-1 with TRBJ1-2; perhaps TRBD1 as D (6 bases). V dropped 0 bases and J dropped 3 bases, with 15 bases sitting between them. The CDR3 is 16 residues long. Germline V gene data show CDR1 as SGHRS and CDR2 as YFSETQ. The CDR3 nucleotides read TGCGCCAGCAGCTTGGAAGACTTACAGGGTTACTATGGCTACACCTTC. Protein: CASSLEDLQGYYGYTF.

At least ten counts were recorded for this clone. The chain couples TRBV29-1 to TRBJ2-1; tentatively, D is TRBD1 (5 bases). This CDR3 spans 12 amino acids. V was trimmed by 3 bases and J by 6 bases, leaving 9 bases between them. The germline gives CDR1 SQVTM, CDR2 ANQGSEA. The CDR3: CSVDVRVNEQFF. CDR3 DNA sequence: TGCAGCGTTGACGTCAGGGTCAATGAGCAGTTCTTC.

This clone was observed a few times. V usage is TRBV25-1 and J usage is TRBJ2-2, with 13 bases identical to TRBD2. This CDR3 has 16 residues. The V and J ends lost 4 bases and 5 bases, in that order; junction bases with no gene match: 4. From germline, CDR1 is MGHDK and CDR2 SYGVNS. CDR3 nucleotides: TGTGCCAGCAGTGCGTTACTAGCGGGGGGGACCGGGGAGCTGTTTTTT. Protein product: CASSALLAGGTGELFF.

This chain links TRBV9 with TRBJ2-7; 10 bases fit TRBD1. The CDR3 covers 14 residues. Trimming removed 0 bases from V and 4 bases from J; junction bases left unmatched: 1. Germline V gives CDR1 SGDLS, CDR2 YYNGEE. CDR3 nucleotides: TGTGCCAGCAGCGTAGAGGGACAGGGGTACGAGCAGTACTTC. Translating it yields CASSVEGQGYEQYF.

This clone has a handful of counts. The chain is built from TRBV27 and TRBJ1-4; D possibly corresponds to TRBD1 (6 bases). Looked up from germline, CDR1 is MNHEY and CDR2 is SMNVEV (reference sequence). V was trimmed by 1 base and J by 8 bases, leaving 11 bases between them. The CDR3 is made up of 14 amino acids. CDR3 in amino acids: CASSLFQGTEKLFF. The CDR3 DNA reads TGTGCCAGCAGTTTATTTCAGGGGACGGAAAAACTGTTTTTT.

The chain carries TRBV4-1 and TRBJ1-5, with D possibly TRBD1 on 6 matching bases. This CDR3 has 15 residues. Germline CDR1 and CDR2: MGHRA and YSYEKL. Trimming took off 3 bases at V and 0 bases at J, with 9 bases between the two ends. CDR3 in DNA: TGCGCCAGCAGCCAGGGGACATCTAGCAATCAGCCCCAGCATTTT. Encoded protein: CASSQGTSSNQPQHF.

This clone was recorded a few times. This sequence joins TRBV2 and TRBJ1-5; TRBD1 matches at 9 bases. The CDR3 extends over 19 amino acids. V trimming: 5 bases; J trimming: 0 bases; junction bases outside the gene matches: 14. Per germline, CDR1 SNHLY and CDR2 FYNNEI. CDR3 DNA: TGTGCCAGCAGTTCGGGGACAGGGCGCCACTTGGGTAGCAATCAGCCCCAGCATTTT. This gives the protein CASSSGTGRHLGSNQPQHF. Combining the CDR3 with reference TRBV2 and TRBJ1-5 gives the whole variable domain EPEVTQTPSHQVTQMGQEVILRCVPISNHLYFYWYRQILGQKVEFLVSFYNNEISEKSEIFDDQFSVERPDGSNFTLKIRSTKLEDSAMYFCASSSGTGRHLGSNQPQHFGDGTRLSIL.

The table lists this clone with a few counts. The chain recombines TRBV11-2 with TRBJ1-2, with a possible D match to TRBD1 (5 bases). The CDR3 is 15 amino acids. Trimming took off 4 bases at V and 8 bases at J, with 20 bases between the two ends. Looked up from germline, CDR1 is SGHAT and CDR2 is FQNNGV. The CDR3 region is CASSSIRVQVLGYTF. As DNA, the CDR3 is TGTGCCAGCAGCTCGATCCGAGTACAGGTACTCGGCTACACCTTC. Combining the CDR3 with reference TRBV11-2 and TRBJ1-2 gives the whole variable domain EAGVAQSPRYKIIEKRQSVAFWCNPISGHATLYWYQQILGQGPKLLIQFQNNGVVDDSQLPKDRFSAERLKGVDSTLKIQPAKLEDSAVYLCASSSIRVQVLGYTFGSGTRLTVV.

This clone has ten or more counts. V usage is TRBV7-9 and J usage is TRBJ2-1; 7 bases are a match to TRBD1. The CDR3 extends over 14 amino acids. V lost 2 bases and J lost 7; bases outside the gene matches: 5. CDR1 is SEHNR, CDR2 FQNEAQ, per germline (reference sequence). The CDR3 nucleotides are TGTGCCAGCAGCTTAACAGGGGATTGGAATGAGCAGTTCTTC. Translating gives CASSLTGDWNEQFF.

The CDR3 is CASSATGGSGNTIYF. The CDR3 region has the DNA TGTGCCAGCAGCGCAACAGGGGGCTCTGGAAACACCATATATTTT. V gene TRBV7-6 combines with J gene TRBJ1-3; 8 bases are shared with TRBD1. This CDR3 has 15 residues. Germline assignment: CDR1 SGHVS and CDR2 FNYEAQ. V was pared by 5 bases and J by 0 bases, with 3 bases of the junction left unmatched.

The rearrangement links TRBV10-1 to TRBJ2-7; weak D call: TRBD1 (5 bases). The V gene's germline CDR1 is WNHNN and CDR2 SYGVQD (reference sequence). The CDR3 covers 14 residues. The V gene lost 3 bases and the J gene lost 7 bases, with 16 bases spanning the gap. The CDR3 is CASSEQSRAREQYF. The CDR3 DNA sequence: TGCGCCAGCAGTGAACAGTCCAGGGCTCGAGAGCAGTACTTC.

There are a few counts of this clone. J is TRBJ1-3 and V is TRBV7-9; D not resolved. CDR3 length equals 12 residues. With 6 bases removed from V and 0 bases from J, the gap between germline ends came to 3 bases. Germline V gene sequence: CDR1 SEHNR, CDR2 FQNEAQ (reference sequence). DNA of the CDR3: TGTGCCAGCAGTTACTCTGGAAACACCATATATTTT. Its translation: CASSYSGNTIYF.